This is a list of T cell receptor beta chains from one sample in a study of T cells in Graves' hyperthyroidism and ophthalmopathy. TCRdb itself ran the multiplex PCR reads through MiXCR, one entry per CDR3 protein. The sample includes about 610,000 distinct CDR3 sequences, more than 45% of them seen just once. The sample taken for sequencing was peripheral blood or thyroid tissue (not recorded which). The receptors were sampled from a woman between 18 and 29 years old with Graves' hyperthyroidism. Both conserved end residues are part of each CDR3. The D gene is left open where the match is weak. Only some rows state a clone size, as once, few, many or a class for expanded clones.

>.|TRBJ1-1|TRBV2|many|13
TGTGCCAGCAGGAGAGGGGGTGGGGCTGAAGCTTTCTTT
CASRRGGGAEAFF
>TRBD1|TRBJ2-7|TRBV15|.|14
TGTGCCACCAGCAGTGCTAGAGAGGACAGGGAGCAGTACTTC
CATSSAREDREQYF
>.|TRBJ2-2|TRBV7-2|many|15
TGTGCCAGCAGGCCTACAGGGTCGCTGACCGGGGAGCTGTTTTTT
CASRPTGSLTGELFF
>TRBD1|TRBJ1-1|TRBV14|many|12
TGTGCCAGCAGCCCGGACAGGGGCGAAGCTTTCTTT
CASSPDRGEAFF
>.|TRBJ2-7|TRBV4-3|many|16
TGCGCCAGCAGCCAAGATTTCCGGACGGTTGGCTACGAGCAGTACTTC
CASSQDFRTVGYEQYF
>.|TRBJ1-2|TRBV7-2|many|15
TGTGCCAGCAGCCTATTGATGGGATTTAACTATGGCTACACCTTC
CASSLLMGFNYGYTF
>TRBD2|TRBJ2-5|TRBV2|many|14
TGTGCCAGCAGTGAATACGGGAGGGGGGAGACCCAGTACTTC
CASSEYGRGETQYF
>TRBD1|TRBJ1-4|TRBV5-6|many|16
TGTGCCAGCAGCTTATCGACAGGGAGGAACAATGAAAAACTGTTTTTT
CASSLSTGRNNEKLFF
>.|TRBJ2-7|TRBV11-1|many|13
TGTGCCAGCAGCTTAGCTCGAGACTACGAGCAGTACTTC
CASSLARDYEQYF
>.|TRBJ2-5|TRBV30|.|13
TGTGCCTGGGCAAAGAAGGAGCGGGAGACCCAGTACTTC
CAWAKKERETQYF
>TRBD2|TRBJ2-6|TRBV7-3|.|13
TGTGCCAGCAGCTGGGGACTAGCGAACGTCCTGACTTTC
CASSWGLANVLTF
>.|TRBJ2-5|TRBV20-1|many|16
TGCAGTGCTAGAGATGTAGGGGGGGCGCTAAGAGAGACCCAGTACTTC
CSARDVGGALRETQYF
>.|TRBJ2-7|TRBV5-6|many|13
TGTGCCAGCAGTTTAGAGGGATTCGGCGAGCAGTACTTC
CASSLEGFGEQYF
>TRBD2|TRBJ2-2|TRBV20-1|.|14
TGCAGTGCTTACCGGACAAGCGGGAGTGGGGAGCTGTTTTTT
CSAYRTSGSGELFF
>.|TRBJ1-6|TRBV20-1|.|14
TGCAGTGCGGATAGCGGGCCATACAATTCACCCCTCCACTTT
CSADSGPYNSPLHF
>TRBD2|TRBJ2-1|TRBV7-9|.|17
TGTGCCAGCAGCTTGCTCGGACTAGCGAACTCCTACAATGAGCAGTTCTTC
CASSLLGLANSYNEQFF
>.|TRBJ2-6|TRBV29-1|many|17
TGCAGCGTTGAAAGTCGGGGGAAAGGCGCAGGGGCCAACGTCCTGACTTTC
CSVESRGKGAGANVLTF